There are a few counts of the clone carrying this TCR beta chain. A much larger clonotype is one base distant, so this may be a read error. The germline V and J ends were trimmed by 4 bases and 1 base, with 13 bases remaining between them. Germline lookup yields CDR1 SQVTM and CDR2 ANQGSEA. This CDR3 has 14 residues. This sample was included in a study of blood T cells in healthy people across ages. Together with a sample-barcoded 5' primer, a J-beta primer mix was included in a second PCR lasting roughly 7 to 11 cycles. MiXCR, run by TCRdb on the 5' RACE reads, gives a single entry per CDR3 protein. This table holds 550,000 to 650,000 distinct CDR3 sequences, roughly 30% found once.

This clonotype was sampled from a woman of 80 years or more in good health. This chain joins TRBV29-1 and TRBJ2-5; D is perhaps TRBD1 (6 bases). Material: blood. Written as DNA, the CDR3 is TGCAGCGTTGTGAGGGGGACGGTCCAAGAGACCCAGTACTTC. It is translated as CSVVRGTVQETQYF.